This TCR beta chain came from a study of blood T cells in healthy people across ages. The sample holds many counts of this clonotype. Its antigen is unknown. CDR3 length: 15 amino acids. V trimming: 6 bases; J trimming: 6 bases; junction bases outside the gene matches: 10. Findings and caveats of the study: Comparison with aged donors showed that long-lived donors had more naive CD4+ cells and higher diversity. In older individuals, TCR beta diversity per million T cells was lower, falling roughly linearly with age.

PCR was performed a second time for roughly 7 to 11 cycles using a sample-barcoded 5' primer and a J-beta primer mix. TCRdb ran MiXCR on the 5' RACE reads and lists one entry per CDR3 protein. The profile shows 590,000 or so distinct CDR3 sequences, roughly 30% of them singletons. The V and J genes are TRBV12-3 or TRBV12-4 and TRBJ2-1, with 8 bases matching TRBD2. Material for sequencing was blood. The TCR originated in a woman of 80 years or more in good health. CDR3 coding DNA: TGTGCCAGCAGCACTCAGGCGGGGGGCCTCAATGAGCAGTTCTTC. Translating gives CASSTQAGGLNEQFF.